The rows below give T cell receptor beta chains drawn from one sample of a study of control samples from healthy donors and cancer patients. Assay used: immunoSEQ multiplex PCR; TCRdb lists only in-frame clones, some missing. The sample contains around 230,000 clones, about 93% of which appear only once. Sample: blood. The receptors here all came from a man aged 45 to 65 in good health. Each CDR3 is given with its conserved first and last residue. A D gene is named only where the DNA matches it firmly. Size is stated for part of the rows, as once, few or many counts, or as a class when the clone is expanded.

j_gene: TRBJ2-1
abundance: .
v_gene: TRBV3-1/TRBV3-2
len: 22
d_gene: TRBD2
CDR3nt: TGTGCCAGCAGCCAAGCAACTCCGGGACTAGCGGGGGGGCCGAGCTCCTACAATGAGCAGTTCTTC
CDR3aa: CASSQATPGLAGGPSSYNEQFF

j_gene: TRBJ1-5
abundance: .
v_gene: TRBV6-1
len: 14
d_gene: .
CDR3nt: TGTGCCAGCAGTGCAGCAGGGGGCAATCAGCCCCAGCATTTT
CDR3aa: CASSAAGGNQPQHF

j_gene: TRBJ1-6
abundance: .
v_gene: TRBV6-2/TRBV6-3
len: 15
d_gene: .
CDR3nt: TGTGCCAGCAGTTACTCGAGCATAACGGGTTCACCCCTCCACTTT
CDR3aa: CASSYSSITGSPLHF

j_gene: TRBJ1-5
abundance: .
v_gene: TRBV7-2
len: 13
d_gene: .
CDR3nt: TGTGCCAGCAGCTCGGGGTTGCGTCAGCCCCAGCATTTT
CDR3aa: CASSSGLRQPQHF

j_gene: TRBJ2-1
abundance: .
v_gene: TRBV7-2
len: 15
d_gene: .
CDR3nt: TGTGCCAGCAGCTTAGATGGCAGGGTGGGGAATGAGCAGTTCTTC
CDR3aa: CASSLDGRVGNEQFF

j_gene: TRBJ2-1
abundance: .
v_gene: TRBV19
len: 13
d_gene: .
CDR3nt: TGTGCCAGTAGTCTGACTCCCGGGAATGAGCAGTTCTTC
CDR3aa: CASSLTPGNEQFF

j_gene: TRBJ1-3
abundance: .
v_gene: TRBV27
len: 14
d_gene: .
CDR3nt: TGTGCCAGCAGTCCCTGGGGTCCTGGAAACACCATATATTTT
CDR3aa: CASSPWGPGNTIYF

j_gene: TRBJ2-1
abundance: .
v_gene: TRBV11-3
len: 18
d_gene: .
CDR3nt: TGTGCCAGCAGTGGCCCGGGCCAACAGGGAGGTAGATACAATGAGCAGTTCTTC
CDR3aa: CASSGPGQQGGRYNEQFF

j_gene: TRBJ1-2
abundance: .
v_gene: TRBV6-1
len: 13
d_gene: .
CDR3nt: TGTGCCAGCAGTGAGGACAGTCAGGATGGCTACACCTTC
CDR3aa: CASSEDSQDGYTF

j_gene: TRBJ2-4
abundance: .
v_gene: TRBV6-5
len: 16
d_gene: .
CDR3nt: TGTGCCAGCAGTTACTCGGGCCACGTATCTAAAAACATTCAGTACTTC
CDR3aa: CASSYSGHVSKNIQYF

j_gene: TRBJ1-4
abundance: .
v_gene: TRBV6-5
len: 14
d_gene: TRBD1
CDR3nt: TGTGCCAGCAGTCAGGACAGGGCACATGAAAAACTGTTTTTT
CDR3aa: CASSQDRAHEKLFF

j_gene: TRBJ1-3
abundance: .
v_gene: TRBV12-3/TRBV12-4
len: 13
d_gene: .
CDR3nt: TGTGCCAGCACCCAGACTGAAGGAAACACCATATATTTT
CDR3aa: CASTQTEGNTIYF

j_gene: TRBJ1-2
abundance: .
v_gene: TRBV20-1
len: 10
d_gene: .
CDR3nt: TGCAGTGTCCTGTGGAATGGCTACACCTTC
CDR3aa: CSVLWNGYTF

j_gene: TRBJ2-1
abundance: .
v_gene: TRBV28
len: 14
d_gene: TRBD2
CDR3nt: TGTGCCAGCAGTCCTAGCGGGGGGGGCAGTGAGCAGTTCTTC
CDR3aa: CASSPSGGGSEQFF

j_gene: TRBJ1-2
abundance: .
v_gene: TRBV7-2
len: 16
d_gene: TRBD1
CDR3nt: TGTGCCAGCAGCTTAGGACCGACAGGGTCTAACTATGGCTACACCTTC
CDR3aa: CASSLGPTGSNYGYTF

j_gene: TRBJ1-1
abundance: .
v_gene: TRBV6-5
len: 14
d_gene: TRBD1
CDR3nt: TGTGCCAGCAGTTTGGACAGGGCGGACACTGAAGCTTTCTTT
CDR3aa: CASSLDRADTEAFF

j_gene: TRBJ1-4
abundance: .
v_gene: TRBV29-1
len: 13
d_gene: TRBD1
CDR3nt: TGCAGCGGGGTAGAGGGGGCCGGGGAAAAACTGTTTTTT
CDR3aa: CSGVEGAGEKLFF

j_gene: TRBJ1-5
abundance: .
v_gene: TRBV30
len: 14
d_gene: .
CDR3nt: TGTGCCTGGAGTGGGCAGATTAGCAATCAGCCCCAGCATTTT
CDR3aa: CAWSGQISNQPQHF

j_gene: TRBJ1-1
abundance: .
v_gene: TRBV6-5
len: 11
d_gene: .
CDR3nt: TGTGCCAGCACGGTGGGCTCTGAAGCTTTCTTT
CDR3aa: CASTVGSEAFF

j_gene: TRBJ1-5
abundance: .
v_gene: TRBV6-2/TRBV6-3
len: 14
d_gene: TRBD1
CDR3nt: TGTGCCAGCAGTTACGACGGACAGGGTAGGTCCCAGCATTTT
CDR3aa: CASSYDGQGRSQHF

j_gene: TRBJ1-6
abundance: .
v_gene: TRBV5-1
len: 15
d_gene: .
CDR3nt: TGCGCCAGCAGCTTAGGAGCGGTTTATAATTCACCCCTCCACTTT
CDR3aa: CASSLGAVYNSPLHF

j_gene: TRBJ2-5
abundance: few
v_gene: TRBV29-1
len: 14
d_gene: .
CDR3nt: TGCAGCGTTGAAGACGTGGGGGCGAGAGAGACCCAGTACTTC
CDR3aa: CSVEDVGARETQYF

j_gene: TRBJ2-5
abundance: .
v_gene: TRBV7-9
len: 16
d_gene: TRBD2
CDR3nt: TGTGCCAGCAGCTTAACTATGGGACTAGCGGGGGAGACCCAGTACTTC
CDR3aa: CASSLTMGLAGETQYF